This TCR beta chain comes out of a study of blood T cells in healthy people across ages. Regarding the study as a whole: Compared with aged donors, long-lived donors showed fewer expanded clones, suggesting selection.

Through a sample-barcoded 5' primer and a J-beta primer mix, a second PCR was run for 7 to 11 cycles. Every sample gave at least 2.5 million paired-end reads containing CDR3. TCRdb passed the 5' RACE reads through MiXCR, listing each CDR3 protein once. Counted here are roughly 730,000 distinct CDR3 sequences, more than 50% occurring once; the ten biggest clones make up 25% to 30%. This CDR3 spans 15 amino acids. Trimming removed 2 bases at V and 0 bases at J, with 9 bases between. Germline V gene data show CDR1 as SGHDT and CDR2 as YYEEEE. Concerning this clonotype itself: What it binds is not known.

Roughly 10 milliliters was the volume of peripheral blood drawn from each donor. The V gene is TRBV5-6, the J gene TRBJ1-5; D not resolved. The TCR originated in a man aged 35 to 55 in good health. Sequencing used blood. For the CDR3, the DNA is TGTGCCAGCAGCTTCGGGATGTATAGCAATCAGCCCCAGCATTTT. Translation gives CASSFGMYSNQPQHF.